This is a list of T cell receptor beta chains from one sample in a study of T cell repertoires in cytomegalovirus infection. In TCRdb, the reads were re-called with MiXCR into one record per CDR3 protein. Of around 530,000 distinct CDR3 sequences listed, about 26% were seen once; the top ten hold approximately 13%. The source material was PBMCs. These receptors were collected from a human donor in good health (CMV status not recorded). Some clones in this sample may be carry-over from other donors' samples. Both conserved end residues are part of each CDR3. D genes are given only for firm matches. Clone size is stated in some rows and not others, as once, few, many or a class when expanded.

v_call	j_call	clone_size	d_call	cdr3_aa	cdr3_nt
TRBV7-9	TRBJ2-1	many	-	CASSLGTVRLNAYNEQFF	TGTGCCAGCAGCTTAGGGACCGTCAGGCTAAACGCCTACAATGAGCAGTTCTTC
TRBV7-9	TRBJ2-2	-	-	CASSLRGGTNTGELSF	TGTGCCAGCAGTCTCCGGGGCGGGACGAACACCGGGGAGCTGTCTTTT
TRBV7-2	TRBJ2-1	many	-	CASSLGQVDNEQFF	TGTGCCAGCAGCTTAGGGCAGGTAGATAATGAGCAGTTCTTC
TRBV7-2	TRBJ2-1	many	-	CASSPFGKRNEQFF	TGTGCCAGCAGCCCGTTCGGCAAACGGAATGAGCAGTTCTTC
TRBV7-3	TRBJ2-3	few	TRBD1	CASSSTGTDTQYF	TGTGCCAGCAGCTCGACAGGGACAGATACGCAGTATTTT
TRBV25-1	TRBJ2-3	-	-	CASSRSLSSDTQYF	TGTGCCAGCAGTCGGTCGCTTTCGTCGGATACGCAGTATTTT
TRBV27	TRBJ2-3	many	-	CASSLRRDTDTQYF	TGTGCCAGCAGTCTCCGGAGGGACACAGATACGCAGTATTTT
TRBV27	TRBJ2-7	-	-	CASSFAGTGYEQYF	TGTGCCAGCAGTTTTGCGGGCACGGGCTACGAGCAGTACTTC
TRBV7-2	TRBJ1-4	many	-	CASSPRRRGRANEKLFF	TGTGCCAGCAGCCCCCGGCGTCGGGGGCGGGCTAATGAAAAACTGTTTTTT
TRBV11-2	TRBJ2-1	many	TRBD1	CASSPRGQEGDEQFF	TGTGCCAGCAGCCCCCGGGGACAGGAAGGGGATGAGCAGTTCTTC
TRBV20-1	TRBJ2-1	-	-	CSAQRYLTSYNEQFF	TGCAGTGCTCAGAGGTATCTCACCTCCTACAATGAGCAGTTCTTC
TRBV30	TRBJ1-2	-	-	CAWSEGSRGNYGYTF	TGTGCCTGGAGTGAGGGCTCTCGGGGGAACTATGGCTACACCTTC
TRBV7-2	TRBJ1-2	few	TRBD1	CASSADRVRLENYGYTF	TGTGCCAGCAGCGCGGACAGGGTACGTTTGGAGAACTATGGCTACACCTTC
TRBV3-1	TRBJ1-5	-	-	CASSRFGQPQHF	TGTGCCAGCAGCCGCTTTGGGCAGCCCCAGCATTTT
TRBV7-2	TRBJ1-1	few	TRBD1	CASSQRTGGTEAFF	TGTGCCAGCAGCCAGAGGACAGGGGGGACTGAAGCTTTCTTT
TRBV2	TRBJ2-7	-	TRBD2	CASSARTSGRPEQYF	TGTGCCAGCAGTGCCCGGACTAGCGGGAGACCCGAGCAGTACTTC
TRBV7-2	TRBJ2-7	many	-	CASSLGTMVYEQYF	TGTGCCAGCAGCTTAGGGACAATGGTCTACGAGCAGTACTTC
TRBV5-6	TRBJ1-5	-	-	CASSLVLLEQPQHF	TGTGCCAGCAGCTTGGTCCTGCTGGAACAGCCCCAGCATTTT
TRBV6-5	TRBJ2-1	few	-	CASSYSRPSVYNEQFF	TGTGCCAGCAGTTACTCGAGACCTAGCGTGTACAATGAGCAGTTCTTC
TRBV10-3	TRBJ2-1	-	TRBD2	CAISGASGRPSYNEQFF	TGTGCCATCAGTGGCGCTAGCGGGAGGCCCTCCTACAATGAGCAGTTCTTC
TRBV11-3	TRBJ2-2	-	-	CASSLVQGGELFF	TGTGCCAGCAGCTTAGTACAAGGGGGGGAGCTGTTTTTT
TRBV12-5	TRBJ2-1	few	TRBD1	CASGLVQGARNEQFF	TGTGCTAGTGGTTTGGTACAGGGGGCGCGGAATGAGCAGTTCTTC
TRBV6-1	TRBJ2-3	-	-	CASNPSGAFGTDTQYF	TGTGCCAGCAACCCATCCGGAGCGTTTGGCACAGATACGCAGTATTTT
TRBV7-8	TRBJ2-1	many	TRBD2	CASGPRLAGPHNEQFF	TGTGCCAGCGGGCCGCGACTAGCGGGACCCCACAATGAGCAGTTCTTC
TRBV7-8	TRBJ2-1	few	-	CASSLESVREFIEQFF	TGTGCCAGCAGCTTAGAGTCGGTCAGAGAGTTTATTGAGCAGTTCTTC
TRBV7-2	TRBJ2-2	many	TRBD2	CASSPSSGSPTGELFF	TGTGCCAGCAGCCCTTCTAGCGGGAGTCCCACCGGGGAGCTGTTTTTT
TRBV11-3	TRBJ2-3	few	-	CASSPGLLGDTQYF	TGTGCCAGCAGCCCGGGACTCCTCGGAGATACGCAGTATTTT
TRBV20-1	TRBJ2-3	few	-	CSAHPAGPTDTQYF	TGCAGTGCCCACCCGGCCGGACCTACAGATACGCAGTATTTT
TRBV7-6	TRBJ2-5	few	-	CASSYNAPTGRSQETQYF	TGTGCCAGCAGCTATAATGCCCCAACAGGAAGATCCCAAGAGACCCAGTACTTC
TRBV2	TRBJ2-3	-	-	CASIEGTASTQYF	TGTGCCAGCATCGAAGGAACCGCGTCTACGCAGTATTTT
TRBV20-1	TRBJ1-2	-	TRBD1	CSARGGQINYGYTF	TGCAGTGCCCGAGGGGGCCAAATTAACTATGGCTACACCTTC
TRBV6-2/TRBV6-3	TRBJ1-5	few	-	CASSPRKPPQPQHF	TGTGCCAGCAGTCCCAGAAAACCCCCCCAGCCCCAGCATTTT
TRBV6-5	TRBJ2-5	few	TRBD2	CASSYGTSSETQYF	TGTGCCAGCAGTTACGGGACTAGCAGCGAGACCCAGTACTTC
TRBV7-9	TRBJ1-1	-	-	CASSLAGPTEAFF	TGTGCCAGCAGCTTAGCCGGGCCTACTGAAGCTTTCTTT
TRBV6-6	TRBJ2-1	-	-	CASSNFNPREQFF	TGTGCCAGCAGCAACTTCAACCCACGTGAGCAGTTCTTC
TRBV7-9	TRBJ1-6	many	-	CASSSKLDRNSYNSPLHF	TGTGCCAGCAGCTCCAAGTTGGACAGAAACTCCTATAATTCACCCCTCCACTTT
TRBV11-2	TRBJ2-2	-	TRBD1	CASSKGQGGPGELFF	TGTGCCAGCAGCAAGGGACAGGGGGGTCCCGGGGAGCTGTTTTTT
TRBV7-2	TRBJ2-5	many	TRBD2	CASSHGLAGASRTQYF	TGTGCCAGCAGCCACGGACTAGCGGGAGCCTCACGGACCCAGTACTTC
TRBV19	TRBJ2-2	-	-	CASSISAVTGELFF	TGTGCCAGTAGTATATCGGCAGTCACCGGGGAGCTGTTTTTT
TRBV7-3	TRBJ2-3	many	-	CASSISWGDTQYF	TGTGCCAGCAGCATCTCGTGGGGAGATACGCAGTATTTT
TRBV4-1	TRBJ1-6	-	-	CASSQDWGYSPLHF	TGCGCCAGCAGCCAAGATTGGGGATATTCACCCCTCCACTTT
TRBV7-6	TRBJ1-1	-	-	CASSSYLVNTEAFF	TGTGCCAGCAGCTCCTACCTGGTAAACACTGAAGCTTTCTTT
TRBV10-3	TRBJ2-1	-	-	CAISGTSYNEQFF	TGTGCCATCAGCGGGACATCCTACAATGAGCAGTTCTTC
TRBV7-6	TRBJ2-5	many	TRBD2	CASSLLAGRETQYF	TGTGCCAGCAGCTTACTAGCGGGGAGGGAGACCCAGTACTTC
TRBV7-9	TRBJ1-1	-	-	CASSSLVNTEAIF	TGTGCCAGCAGCTCCCTGGTCAACACTGAAGCTATCTTT
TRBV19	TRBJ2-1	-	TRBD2	CASSIGPSGRAVDEQFF	TGTGCCAGTAGTATAGGACCTAGCGGGAGGGCCGTTGATGAGCAGTTCTTC
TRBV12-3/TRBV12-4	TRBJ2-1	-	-	CASRTLRGAEVSNEQFF	TGTGCCAGCAGAACCCTCCGGGGGGCGGAGGTGAGCAATGAGCAGTTCTTC
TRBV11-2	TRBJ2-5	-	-	CASSLITPGETQYF	TGTGCCAGCAGCTTAATAACGCCGGGGGAGACCCAGTACTTC